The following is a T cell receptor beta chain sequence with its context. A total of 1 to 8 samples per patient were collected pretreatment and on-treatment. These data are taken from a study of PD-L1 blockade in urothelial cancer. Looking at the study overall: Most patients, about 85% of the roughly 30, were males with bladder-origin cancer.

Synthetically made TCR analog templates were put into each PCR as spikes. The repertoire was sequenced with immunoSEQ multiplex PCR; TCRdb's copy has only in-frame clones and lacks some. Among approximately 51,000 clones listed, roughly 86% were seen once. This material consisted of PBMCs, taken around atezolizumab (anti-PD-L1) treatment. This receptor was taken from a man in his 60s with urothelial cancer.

As DNA, the CDR3 is TGTGCCTGCGCCGGGTCAATAGATTATAGCAATCAGCCCCAGCATTTT. Protein sequence: CACAGSIDYSNQPQHF. The chain links TRBV2 to TRBJ1-5, with D unresolved. V was pared by 11 bases and J by 0 bases, with 20 bases between. This CDR3 has 16 amino acids. Germline loops: CDR1 SNHLY, CDR2 FYNNEI.